Described below is a single T cell receptor (beta chain) sequence and its context. Each molecule of TCR cDNA was tagged with one unique molecular identifier. A single record per CDR3 protein comes from TCRdb applying MiXCR to the 5' RACE reads. The sample lists 82,000 or so distinct CDR3 sequences, around an eighth seen once, with 4.6% in the top ten. These data originate in a study of spatial heterogeneity in lung cancer. The wider study: A consistent excess of beta-chain over alpha-chain sequences was detected.

The CDR3 contains 15 residues. Germline CDR1 is SGHDT and CDR2 is YYEEEE. Trimming took 0 bases from V and 1 from J, leaving 9 bases between them. Regarding time point: sample taken at primary tumor resection. Unsorted whole RNA from tumor, nontumor lung or frozen PBMC underwent sequencing. The donor population consisted of roughly 70 patients with untreated, early-stage non-small cell lung cancer. The sequence was obtained from a male donor with early-stage non-small cell lung cancer. Sequences were derived from PBMCs, sampled at surgery. This chain uses TRBV5-6 with TRBJ2-3; no definite D call. CDR3 in DNA: TGTGCCAGCAGCTTGGAAGCAGATCGCACAGATACGCAGTATTTT. Translated, it gives CASSLEADRTDTQYF.